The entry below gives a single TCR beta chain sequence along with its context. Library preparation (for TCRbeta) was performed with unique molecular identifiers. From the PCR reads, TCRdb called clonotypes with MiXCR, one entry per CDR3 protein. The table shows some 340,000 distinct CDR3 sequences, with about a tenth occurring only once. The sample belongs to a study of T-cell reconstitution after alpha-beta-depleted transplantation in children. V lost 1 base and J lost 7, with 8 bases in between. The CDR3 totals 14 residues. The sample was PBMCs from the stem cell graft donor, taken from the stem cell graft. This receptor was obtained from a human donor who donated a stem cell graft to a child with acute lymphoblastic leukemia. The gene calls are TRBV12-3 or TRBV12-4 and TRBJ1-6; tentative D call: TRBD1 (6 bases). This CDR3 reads CASSLGQANSPLHF. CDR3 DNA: TGTGCCAGCAGTTTAGGACAGGCGAATTCACCCCTCCACTTT.